The 2 T cell receptor beta chains below all came from one sample that was sequenced in a study of vaccination and CD4 T cells after COVID-19. Treatment meaning: roughly nine-day PBMC culture with coronavirus spike peptide pools or control peptides (ViraFEST assay). Cultured CD4+ T-cell DNA underwent Oncomine TCR Beta short-read sequencing. TCRdb reprocessed the PCR reads with MiXCR, giving one entry per CDR3 protein. The sample yields approximately 16,000 distinct CDR3 sequences, roughly 56% seen once. These receptors' targets are unknown. Input material: CD4+ T cells from blood, cultured in vitro. These receptors came from a human donor who had recovered from COVID-19.

This clonotype is deemed medium-sized. This rearrangement joins TRBV20-1 to TRBJ2-3; the D gene could be TRBD1 or TRBD2 (8 bases each). CDR3 size: 19 residues. The V and J ends lost 4 bases and 3 bases respectively, with 29 bases between them. CDR1 and CDR2 from the germline V gene are DFQATT and SNEGSKA (reference sequence). In nucleotides, the CDR3 is TGCAGTGCTAAGCCCGTAGCGGGACAGGAGTCGGGGGCTACAGATACGCAGTATTTT. Protein sequence: CSAKPVAGQESGATDTQYF.

V and J are TRBV20-1 and TRBJ2-7; 8 nucleotides line up with TRBD1. Germline V gives CDR1 DFQATT, CDR2 SNEGSKA (reference sequence). J gave up 1 base and V 0 bases, and 11 bases lay outside the gene matches. CDR3 length: 17 residues. The CDR3 DNA reads TGCAGTGCTAGAGATATACAGGACAGGGCAATGTCCTACGAGCAGTACTTC. Its protein is CSARDIQDRAMSYEQYF.